The 30 T cell receptor beta chains listed next were all sequenced from one sample in a study of cytomegalovirus exposure and HLA in healthy donors. 13 Jbeta primers and 60 Vbeta primers were used for the PCR. Repertoires were generated with immunoSEQ multiplex PCR, while TCRdb's copy carries only in-frame clones and drops some. The table has some 210,000 clones, over 80% seen once; the top ten hold around 1.2%. Sample: PBMCs. These receptors were obtained from a man aged 30 to 39 in good health and CMV-seronegative.

The chain combines TRBV7-9 with TRBJ2-4; D ambiguous. The CDR3 sequence is 16 residues long. Germline assignment: CDR1 SEHNR and CDR2 FQNEAQ (reference sequence). The V end was cut by 5 bases, the J end by 1 base, with 15 bases between. The DNA of the CDR3 is TGTGCCAGCAGCCCGGGTCTAGGTTTGGCCAAAAACATTCAGTACTTC. This sequence encodes CASSPGLGLAKNIQYF.

The chain links TRBV5-4 to TRBJ2-6; 10 bases map to TRBD2. Trimming removed 4 bases from V and 4 bases from J; junction bases left unmatched: 8. Germline V gene sequence: CDR1 SGHNT, CDR2 YYREEE (reference sequence). CDR3 size: 17 residues. The CDR3 loop is CASSMSGGAHGANVLTF. Written as DNA, the CDR3 is TGTGCCAGCAGCATGAGCGGGGGGGCTCACGGGGCCAACGTCCTGACTTTC.

The V call is TRBV19, the J call TRBJ1-5, with TRBD1 matching 7 bases. The ends lost 3 bases at V and 4 bases at J; junction bases unmatched: 3. Germline values: CDR1 LNHDA, CDR2 SQIVND (reference sequence). There are 14 residues in the CDR3. DNA of the CDR3: TGTGCCAGTAGTATGGGGACAGATAATCAGCCCCAGCATTTT. This sequence encodes CASSMGTDNQPQHF.

The genes are TRBV13 and TRBJ1-1; a weak D match, TRBD1 (6 bases). The V gene lost 4 bases and the J gene lost 1 base, with 19 bases spanning the gap. Germline V CDR1 and CDR2: PRHDT, FYEKMQ (reference sequence). The CDR3 has 17 residues. The CDR3 is CASSSIRIQGTNTEAFF. CDR3 sequence (DNA): TGTGCCAGCAGCTCGATAAGAATACAGGGTACGAACACTGAAGCTTTCTTT.

This rearrangement joins TRBV4-1 to TRBJ2-4; the D gene is possibly TRBD2 (6 bases). The CDR3 is 15 residues long. Germline V lookup: CDR1 MGHRA, CDR2 YSYEKL. The V end was cut by 1 base, the J end by 1 base, with 8 bases between. The CDR3 nucleotides read TGCGCCAGCAGCCAAGGGGGACTGGCCAAAAACATTCAGTACTTC. Translation gives CASSQGGLAKNIQYF.

The chain is built from TRBV30 and TRBJ1-2, with D perhaps TRBD1 (5 bases). The ends were cut back, 0 bases at V and 2 bases at J, with 13 bases in the middle. This CDR3 contains 15 residues. CDR1 and CDR2 from the germline V gene are GTSNPN and SVGIG (reference sequence). CDR3: CAWSVSPGYNYGYTF. In nucleotides, the CDR3 is TGTGCCTGGAGTGTATCTCCAGGGTACAACTATGGCTACACCTTC.

This chain uses TRBV7-8 with TRBJ2-7; a weak D match, TRBD1 (5 bases). The CDR3 is made up of 14 amino acids. Germline V lookup: CDR1 SGHVS, CDR2 FQNEAQ. V shed 5 bases and J shed 1 base, with 12 bases lying between them. This CDR3 is CASSPTEGSYEQYF. For the CDR3, the DNA is TGTGCCAGCAGCCCGACAGAAGGATCCTACGAGCAGTACTTC.

This clone occurred a few times. Other DNA sequences in the sample encode the same CDR3. The CDR3 DNA sequence: TGTGCCAGCAGTTTAACTAGCGGGGGGCAAGAGACCCAGTACTTC. Translation gives CASSLTSGGQETQYF. The chain carries TRBV28 and TRBJ2-5; 12 positions agree with TRBD2. CDR3 length: 15 residues. J was trimmed by 2 bases and V by 2 bases; bases with no gene match: 0. Germline CDR1 and CDR2: MDHEN and SYDVKM.

The gene calls are TRBV29-1 and TRBJ1-2, with 10 bases matching TRBD1. This CDR3 contains 12 residues. Germline CDR1 and CDR2: SQVTM and ANQGSEA. CDR3 sequence (DNA): TGCAAGGTGGCCGGGACAGGGGATGGCTACACCTTC. Translated: CKVAGTGDGYTF.

The rearrangement links TRBV9 to TRBJ2-1, with 12 positions matching TRBD1. The germline V gene has CDR1 SGDLS and CDR2 YYNGEE. This CDR3 spans 19 amino acids. J was trimmed by 5 bases and V by 2 bases; bases with no gene match: 14. In DNA form, the CDR3 reads TGTGCCAGCAGCGTCCCGGGACAGGGGGCCCAAAGGGGTGACAATGAGCAGTTCTTC. This translates into CASSVPGQGAQRGDNEQFF. Variable domain in full (rest from reference TRBV9 and TRBJ2-1): DSGVTQTPKHLITATGQRVTLRCSPRSGDLSVYWYQQSLDQGLQFLIQYYNGEERAKGNILERFSAQQFPDLHSELNLSSLELGDSALYFCASSVPGQGAQRGDNEQFFGPGTRLTVL.

The genes are TRBV28 and TRBJ1-5, with a tentative D call TRBD1 (5 bases). CDR3 length: 13 residues. V dropped 6 bases and J dropped 5 bases, with 11 bases sitting between them. Germline V gene lookup returns CDR1 MDHEN and CDR2 SYDVKM. The CDR3 region has the DNA TGTGCCAGCAGCCGGGGGGATGATCAGCCCCAGCATTTT. Translated, it gives CASSRGDDQPQHF.

The CDR3 DNA reads TGTGCCAGTAGTTGGGGCAGTTACGATGGCTACACCTTC. Its translation: CASSWGSYDGYTF. V usage is TRBV19 and J usage is TRBJ1-2; TRBD1 might be the D (5 bases). V was cut by 5 bases and J by 6 bases, with 13 bases left in between. Looked up from germline, CDR1 is LNHDA and CDR2 is SQIVND (reference sequence). The CDR3 is 13 amino acids.

The chain uses TRBV19 and TRBJ2-5; 7 positions agree with TRBD1. CDR3 length: 18 residues. V shed 6 bases, J shed 4 bases, and the junction held 20 bases outside the gene matches. CDR1 and CDR2 (germline): LNHDA, SQIVND (reference sequence). The CDR3 bases are TGTGCCAGTAGCCCCGTTGGGTTGTCGGACAGGTCACCAGAGACCCAGTACTTC. Residues: CASSPVGLSDRSPETQYF.

The V gene is TRBV21-1, the J gene TRBJ2-7; the table calls TRBD2, which could not be checked here. TRBV21-1 is described as a pseudogene. The CDR3 is 17 residues long. This chain's CDR3 is CASSKAPIEGRDYEQYF. The DNA of the CDR3 is TGTGCCAGCAGCAAAGCTCCAATAGAGGGGAGGGATTACGAGCAGTACTTC.

The chain couples TRBV7-9 to TRBJ2-3; 10 positions agree with TRBD1. CDR1 and CDR2 from the germline V gene are SEHNR and FQNEAQ (reference sequence). The CDR3 has 15 residues. Trimming removed 1 base from V and 6 bases from J; junction bases left unmatched: 4. The CDR3 region has the DNA TGTGCCAGCAGCTTAGGGGGACAGGGGCCGGATACGCAGTATTTT. Translation: CASSLGGQGPDTQYF.

The rearrangement joins TRBV28 to TRBJ2-3, with D perhaps TRBD2 (5 bases). V lost 7 bases to trimming and J lost 6 bases, with 17 bases between them. Germline assignment: CDR1 MDHEN and CDR2 SYDVKM. The CDR3 is 14 amino acids. This chain's CDR3 is CASTTGIRGDTQYF. The CDR3 coding sequence is TGTGCCAGCACCACCGGGATACGTGGGGATACGCAGTATTTT.

As DNA, the CDR3 is TGTGCCAGCAGAGAGGATGAGTTCGGAGAGACCCAGTACTTC. Protein: CASREDEFGETQYF. The chain is built from TRBV6-4 and TRBJ2-5, with no clear D. The CDR3 is 14 amino acids. The V end lost 6 bases, the J end lost 4 bases, and 15 bases lay between the germline ends. CDR1 MRHNA and CDR2 SNTAGT come from the germline V gene.

This clone was seen a handful of times. This chain joins TRBV4-3 and TRBJ2-3; D possibly corresponds to TRBD1 (6 bases). The CDR3 contains 18 residues. Trimming removed 4 bases from V and 4 bases from J, with 24 bases in between. Germline CDR1 and CDR2: LGHNA and YSLEER. In nucleotides, the CDR3 is TGCGCCAGCAGCCGTTTTGGGGGACACCCTGGGAAGTCAGATACGCAGTATTTT. Translation gives CASSRFGGHPGKSDTQYF.

The genes are TRBV7-9 and TRBJ1-1; no reliable D call. V lost 3 bases and J lost 7, with 9 bases in between. Germline-derived CDR1 and CDR2 are SEHNR and FQNEAQ (reference sequence). The CDR3 totals 12 residues. In nucleotides, the CDR3 is TGTGCCAGCAGCTTGGACCGGGGTGAAGCTTTCTTT. Its protein is CASSLDRGEAFF.

This clone was counted a single time. The genes are TRBV11-2 and TRBJ1-1; D possibly corresponds to TRBD1 (5 bases). The CDR3 contains 15 residues. V lost 1 base to trimming and J lost 3 bases, with 12 bases between them. Germline values: CDR1 SGHAT, CDR2 FQNNGV. The CDR3 nucleotides read TGTGCCAGCAGCTTAGGGACTGGGACTGACACTGAAGCTTTCTTT. This gives the protein CASSLGTGTDTEAFF.

The rearrangement uses TRBV4-1 and TRBJ2-2; a weak D match, TRBD2 (7 bases). CDR1 is MGHRA, CDR2 YSYEKL, per germline. Trimming took 0 bases from V and 4 from J, leaving 12 bases between them. This CDR3 is 16 amino acids long. The DNA of the CDR3 is TGCGCCAGCAGCCAAGAACAGGGCGGGGGCACCGGGGAGCTGTTTTTT. Translated, it gives CASSQEQGGGTGELFF.

The chain is built from TRBV2 and TRBJ2-2, with 9 bases identical to TRBD1. From germline, CDR1 is SNHLY and CDR2 FYNNEI. V lost 7 bases, J lost 0 bases, and 21 bases stayed unmatched. This CDR3 region has 21 residues. In DNA form, the CDR3 reads TGTGCCAGCACCCCCTGGAGGTCGGGACAGGGAGTGATTGCGAACACCGGGGAGCTGTTTTTT. Translating it yields CASTPWRSGQGVIANTGELFF.

CDR3 residues: CASSTGDSFLADTQYF. For the CDR3, the DNA is TGTGCCAGCAGCACCGGGGATAGCTTTTTAGCAGATACGCAGTATTTT. V gene TRBV28 combines with J gene TRBJ2-3; tentatively, D is TRBD2 (5 bases). Between the trimmed V and J ends, which lost 6 bases and 4 bases, there was a span of 20 bases. The CDR3 is 16 residues long. Germline CDR1 reads MDHEN; CDR2 reads SYDVKM.

The chain combines TRBV12-5 with TRBJ2-6; D perhaps matches TRBD1 (6 bases). Germline V lookup: CDR1 LGHNT, CDR2 FRNRAP. Between the trimmed V and J ends, which lost 8 bases and 1 base, there was a span of 6 bases. This CDR3 comprises 13 residues. CDR3 region: CASTGSGANVLTF. CDR3 bases: TGTGCTAGTACAGGGTCTGGGGCCAACGTCCTGACTTTC.

The rearrangement links TRBV6-5 to TRBJ2-7, with 8 positions matching TRBD1. V lost 8 bases and J lost 5; bases outside the gene matches: 8. CDR1 and CDR2 (germline): MNHEY, SVGAGI. The CDR3 covers 13 residues. CDR3 in DNA: TGTGCCAGCTCTCGGACAGGGTTGAACGAGCAGTACTTC. Protein: CASSRTGLNEQYF.

This CDR3 is CASSPGLAGGYTDTQYF. The CDR3 DNA is TGCGCCAGCAGCCCGGGACTAGCGGGGGGGTACACAGATACGCAGTATTTT. This chain joins TRBV5-1 and TRBJ2-3; 16 bases align to TRBD2. Unmatched junction bases numbered 4, after V lost 4 bases and J lost 2 bases. Germline assignment: CDR1 SGHRS and CDR2 YFSETQ. The CDR3 sequence is 17 residues long. Full variable domain (rest looked up from reference TRBV5-1 and TRBJ2-3): KAGVTQTPRYLIKTRGQQVTLSCSPISGHRSVSWYQQTPGQGLQFLFEYFSETQRNKGNFPGRFSGRQFSNSRSEMNVSTLELGDSALYLCASSPGLAGGYTDTQYFGPGTRLTVL.

The rearrangement uses TRBV7-9 and TRBJ2-1; 8 bases agree with TRBD2. CDR1 and CDR2 (germline): SEHNR, FQNEAQ (reference sequence). Unmatched junction bases numbered 13, after V lost 5 bases and J lost 4 bases. This CDR3 is 17 amino acids long. The CDR3 loop is CASSPIPQRGKYNEQFF. CDR3 sequence (DNA): TGTGCCAGCAGCCCAATACCGCAGCGGGGGAAATACAATGAGCAGTTCTTC.

The chain employs TRBV28 and TRBJ1-5; TRBD1 matches at 9 bases. The V gene end was trimmed by 4 bases and the J gene end by 4 bases; junction bases not matched to a gene: 5. The CDR3 totals 15 residues. CDR1 is MDHEN and CDR2 is SYDVKM in the germline V gene. The CDR3 DNA follows: TGTGCCAGCAGTTCTAAGGGACAGGGAAATCAGCCCCAGCATTTT. Protein product: CASSSKGQGNQPQHF.

Remarks on this clone: The sample has other DNA sequences that encode this CDR3 too. V and J are TRBV7-2 and TRBJ1-5, with a possible D match to TRBD1 (6 bases). CDR1 and CDR2 from the germline V gene are SGHTA and FQGNSA. This CDR3 region has 15 residues. V lost 1 base and J 3 bases, leaving 10 bases between the germline ends. The chain's CDR3 is CASSLGGQHNQPQHF. The CDR3 coding sequence is TGTGCCAGCAGCTTAGGGGGGCAGCACAATCAGCCCCAGCATTTT. Looking up the rest from reference TRBV7-2 and TRBJ1-5 gives the full variable domain: GAGVSQSPSNKVTEKGKDVELRCDPISGHTALYWYRQSLGQGLEFLIYFQGNSAPDKSGLPSDRFSAERTGGSVSTLTIQRTQQEDSAVYLCASSLGGQHNQPQHFGDGTRLSIL.

The chain combines TRBV27 with TRBJ2-5; weak D call: TRBD2 (7 bases). The J call may be wrong; the DNA end is better matched by TRBJ2-7. Germline-derived CDR1 and CDR2 are MNHEY and SMNVEV (reference sequence). The CDR3 runs 15 residues. This CDR3 is CASRSTRGGSYEQYF. CDR3 sequence (DNA): TGTGCCAGCAGATCGACTAGGGGGGGCTCCTACGAGCAGTACTTC.